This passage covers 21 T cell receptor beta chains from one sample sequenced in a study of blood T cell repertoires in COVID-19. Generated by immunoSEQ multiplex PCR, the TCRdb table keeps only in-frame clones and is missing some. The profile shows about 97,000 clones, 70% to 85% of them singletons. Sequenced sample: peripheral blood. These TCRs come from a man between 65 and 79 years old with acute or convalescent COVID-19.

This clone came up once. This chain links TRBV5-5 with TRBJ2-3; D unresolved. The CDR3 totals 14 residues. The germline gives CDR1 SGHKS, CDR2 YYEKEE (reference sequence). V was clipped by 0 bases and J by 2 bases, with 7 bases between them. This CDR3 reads CASSLVPNTDTQYF. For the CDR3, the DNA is TGTGCCAGCAGCTTGGTCCCCAACACAGATACGCAGTATTTT.

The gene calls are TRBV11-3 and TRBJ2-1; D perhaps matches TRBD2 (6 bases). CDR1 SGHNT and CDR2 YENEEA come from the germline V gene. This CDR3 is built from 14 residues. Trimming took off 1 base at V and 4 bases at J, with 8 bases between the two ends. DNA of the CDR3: TGTGCCAGCAGCTTAGGGACTAATTACAATGAGCAGTTCTTC. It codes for CASSLGTNYNEQFF.

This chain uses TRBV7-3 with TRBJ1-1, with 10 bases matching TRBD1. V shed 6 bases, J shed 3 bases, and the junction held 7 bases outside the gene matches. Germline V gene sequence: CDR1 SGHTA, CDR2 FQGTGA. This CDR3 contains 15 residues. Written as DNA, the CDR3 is TGTGCCAGCAGACGGGACAGGGGAGGACACACTGAAGCTTTCTTT. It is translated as CASRRDRGGHTEAFF.

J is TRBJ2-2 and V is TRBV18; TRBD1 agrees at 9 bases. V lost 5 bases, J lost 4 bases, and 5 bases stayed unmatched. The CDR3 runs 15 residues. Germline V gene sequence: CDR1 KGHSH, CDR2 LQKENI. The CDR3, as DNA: TGTGCCAGCTCATCGGGACAGGGAGTCACCGGGGAGCTGTTTTTT. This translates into CASSSGQGVTGELFF.

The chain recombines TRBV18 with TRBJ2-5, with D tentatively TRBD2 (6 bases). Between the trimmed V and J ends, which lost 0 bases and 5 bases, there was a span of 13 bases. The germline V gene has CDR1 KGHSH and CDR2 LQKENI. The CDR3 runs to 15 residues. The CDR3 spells CASSPPGRGRETQYF. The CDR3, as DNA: TGTGCCAGCTCACCACCGGGGCGGGGTCGTGAGACCCAGTACTTC.

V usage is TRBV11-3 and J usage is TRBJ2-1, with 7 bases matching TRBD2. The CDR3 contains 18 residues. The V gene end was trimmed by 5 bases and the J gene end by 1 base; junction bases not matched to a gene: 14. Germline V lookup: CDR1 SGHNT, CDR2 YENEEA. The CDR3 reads CASSLRSVSSGSYNEQFF. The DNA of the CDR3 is TGTGCCAGCAGCCTAAGGTCGGTCTCTAGCGGATCCTACAATGAGCAGTTCTTC.

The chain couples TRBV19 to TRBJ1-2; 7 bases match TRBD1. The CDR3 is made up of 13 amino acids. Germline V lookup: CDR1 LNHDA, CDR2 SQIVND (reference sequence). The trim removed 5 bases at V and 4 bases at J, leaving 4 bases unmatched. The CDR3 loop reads CASSPTGAYGYTF. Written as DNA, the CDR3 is TGTGCCAGTAGTCCTACAGGGGCCTATGGCTACACCTTC.

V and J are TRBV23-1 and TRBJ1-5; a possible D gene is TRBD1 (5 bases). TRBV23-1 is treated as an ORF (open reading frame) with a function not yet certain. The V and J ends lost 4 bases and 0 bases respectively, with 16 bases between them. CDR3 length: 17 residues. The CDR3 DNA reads TGCGCCAGCAGTCCTCCCGAGACAGCGTATAGCAATCAGCCCCAGCATTTT. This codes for CASSPPETAYSNQPQHF.

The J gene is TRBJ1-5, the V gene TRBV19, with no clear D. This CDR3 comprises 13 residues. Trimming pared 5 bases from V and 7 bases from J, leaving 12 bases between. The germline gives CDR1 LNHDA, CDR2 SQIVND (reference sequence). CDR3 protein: CASSGKRGQPQHF. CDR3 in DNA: TGTGCCAGTAGTGGAAAACGCGGCCAGCCCCAGCATTTT. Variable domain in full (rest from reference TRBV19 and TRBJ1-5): DGGITQSPKYLFRKEGQNVTLSCEQNLNHDAMYWYRQDPGQGLRLIYYSQIVNDFQKGDIAEGYSVSREKKESFPLTVTSAQKNPTAFYLCASSGKRGQPQHFGDGTRLSIL.

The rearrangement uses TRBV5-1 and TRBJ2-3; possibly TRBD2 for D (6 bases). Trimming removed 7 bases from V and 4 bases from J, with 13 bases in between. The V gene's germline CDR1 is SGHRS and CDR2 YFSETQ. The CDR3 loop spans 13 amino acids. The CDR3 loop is CASGGKEADTQYF. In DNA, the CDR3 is TGCGCCAGCGGGGGGAAGGAAGCAGATACGCAGTATTTT.

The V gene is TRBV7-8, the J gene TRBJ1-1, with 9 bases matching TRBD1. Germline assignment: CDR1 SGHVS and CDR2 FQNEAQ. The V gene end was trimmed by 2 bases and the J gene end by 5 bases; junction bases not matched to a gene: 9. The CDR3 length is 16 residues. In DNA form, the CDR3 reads TGTGCCAGCAGCTTACGGACAGGGGATTCTGCAACTGAAGCTTTCTTT. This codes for CASSLRTGDSATEAFF.

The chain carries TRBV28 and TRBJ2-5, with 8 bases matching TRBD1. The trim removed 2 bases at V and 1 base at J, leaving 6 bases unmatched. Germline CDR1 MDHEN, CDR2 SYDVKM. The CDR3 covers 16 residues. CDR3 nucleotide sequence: TGTGCCAGCAGTTTAGGGGACAGGTCTTTCCAAGAGACCCAGTACTTC. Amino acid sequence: CASSLGDRSFQETQYF.

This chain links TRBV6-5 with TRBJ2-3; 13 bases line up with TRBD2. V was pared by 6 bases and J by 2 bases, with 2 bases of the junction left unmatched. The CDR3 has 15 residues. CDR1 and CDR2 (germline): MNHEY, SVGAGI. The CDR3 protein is CASRLAGGPTDTQYF. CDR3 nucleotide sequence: TGTGCCAGCAGACTAGCGGGAGGGCCCACAGATACGCAGTATTTT.

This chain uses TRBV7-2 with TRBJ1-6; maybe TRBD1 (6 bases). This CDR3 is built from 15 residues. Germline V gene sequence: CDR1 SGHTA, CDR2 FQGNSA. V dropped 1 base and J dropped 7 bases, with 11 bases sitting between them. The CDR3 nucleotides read TGTGCCAGCAGCTTAGTGTGGACAGTGAATTCACCCCTCCACTTT. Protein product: CASSLVWTVNSPLHF.

CDR3 DNA: TGTGCCAGCAGTAAACCAGGACAGTCAACCTACGAGCAGTACTTC. Translating it yields CASSKPGQSTYEQYF. The V gene is TRBV6-5, the J gene TRBJ2-7; a weak D match, TRBD1 (6 bases). V lost 5 bases and J 2 bases, leaving 16 bases between the germline ends. The length of the CDR3 is 15 residues. The germline V gene encodes CDR1 MNHEY and CDR2 SVGAGI.

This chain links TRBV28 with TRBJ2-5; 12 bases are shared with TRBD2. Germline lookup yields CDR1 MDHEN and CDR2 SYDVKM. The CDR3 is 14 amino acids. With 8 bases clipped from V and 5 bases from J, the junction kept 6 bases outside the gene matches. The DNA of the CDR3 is TGTGCCAGCTCTAGCGGGAGGGGGCGGGAGACCCAGTACTTC. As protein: CASSSGRGRETQYF.

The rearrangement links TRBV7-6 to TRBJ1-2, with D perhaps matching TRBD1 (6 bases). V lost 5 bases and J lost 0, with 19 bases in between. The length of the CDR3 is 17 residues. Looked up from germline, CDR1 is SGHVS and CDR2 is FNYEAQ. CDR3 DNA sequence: TGTGCCAGCAGCCCCGCACACAGGGAAAGATCTAACTATGGCTACACCTTC. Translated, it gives CASSPAHRERSNYGYTF.

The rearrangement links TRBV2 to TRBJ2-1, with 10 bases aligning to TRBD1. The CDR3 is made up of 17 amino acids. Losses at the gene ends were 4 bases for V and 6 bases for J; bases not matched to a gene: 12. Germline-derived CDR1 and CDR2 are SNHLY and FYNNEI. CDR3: CASSVASGQGGVNEQFF. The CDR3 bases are TGTGCCAGCAGTGTAGCGAGCGGACAGGGGGGGGTCAATGAGCAGTTCTTC.

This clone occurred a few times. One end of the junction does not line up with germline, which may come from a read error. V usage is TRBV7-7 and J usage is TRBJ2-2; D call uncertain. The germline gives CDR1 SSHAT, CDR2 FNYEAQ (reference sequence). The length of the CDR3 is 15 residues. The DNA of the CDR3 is TGTGCTAGCAGCCCGAACCCTAGGAACACCGGGGAGCTGTTTTTT. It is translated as CASSPNPRNTGELFF. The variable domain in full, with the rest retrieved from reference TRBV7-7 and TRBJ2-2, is GAGVSQSPRYKVTKRGQDVTLRCDPISSHATLYWYQQALGQGPEFLTYFNYEAQPDKSGLPSDRFSAERPEGSISTLTIQRTEQRDSAMYRCASSPNPRNTGELFFGEGSRLTVL.

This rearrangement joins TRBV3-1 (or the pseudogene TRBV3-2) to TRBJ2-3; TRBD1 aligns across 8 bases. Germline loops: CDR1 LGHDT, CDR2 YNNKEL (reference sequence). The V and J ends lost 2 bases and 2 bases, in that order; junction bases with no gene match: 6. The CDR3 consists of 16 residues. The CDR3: CASSQLRQGITDTQYF. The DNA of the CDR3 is TGTGCCAGCAGCCAACTCAGACAGGGGATCACAGATACGCAGTATTTT.

CDR3 nucleotides: TGCGCCAGCAGTGAGCGAAGCGGGCCCGGGATAGAGCAGTTCTTC. Its protein is CASSERSGPGIEQFF. The chain carries TRBV10-2 and TRBJ2-1; tentatively, D is TRBD2 (6 bases). The CDR3 runs 15 residues. CDR1 is WSHSY and CDR2 is SAAADI in the germline V gene. The V and J ends lost 2 bases and 10 bases respectively, with 18 bases between them.